This record concerns one TCR beta chain sequence. Its target is not known. Germline V gene data show CDR1 as MNHNS and CDR2 as SASEGT. This CDR3 contains 15 residues. V was cut by 5 bases and J by 1 base, with 15 bases left in between. Measured with immunoSEQ multiplex PCR; TCRdb has only the in-frame clones, and not every one. The table shows around 170,000 clones, with roughly 93% occurring only once. These data come from a study of T cell responses to AZD1222 COVID-19 vaccine. About the study: Investigators merged groups given second doses at roughly 4 or roughly 12 weeks. General observations from the study: The study identified only five or six AZD1222 recipients as seropositive at baseline. Unmutated variant regions reportedly attract nearly half of all spike-specific TCRs. A rise in Spike-specific TCR breadth and depth followed two AZD1222 doses.

V gene TRBV6-1 combines with J gene TRBJ2-7; a possible D gene is TRBD1 (7 bases). The material was peripheral blood, obtained on day 0 of AZD1222 vaccination. This receptor was obtained from an adult in good health. Here the CDR3 reads CASSLGAGGSYEQYF. CDR3 nucleotides: TGTGCCAGCAGTTTGGGGGCAGGGGGGTCCTACGAGCAGTACTTC.